The clone carrying this TCR beta chain was counted at least ten times. Its target is not known. TCRdb redid the calling of the 5' RACE reads with MiXCR, one entry per CDR3 protein. This table has 130,000 or so distinct CDR3 sequences, around 7% appearing once. The data stem from a study of CD8 T cells in ankylosing spondylitis. Study results and caveats: Ankylosing spondylitis blood appeared to be characterized by a TCR beta motif of 8 or 9 highly homologous variants.

Germline V lookup: CDR1 KGHDR, CDR2 SFDVKD. The V gene lost 3 bases and the J gene lost 1 base, with 15 bases spanning the gap. This CDR3 has 17 residues. The source material was blood, either unsorted or a sorted T cell fraction (not recorded which). This sequence originates from a male donor with ankylosing spondylitis or in good health (not recorded which). The V call is TRBV24-1, the J call TRBJ1-5; D remains ambiguous. The CDR3 region is CATSDGKNPFSNQPQHF. CDR3 nucleotides: TGTGCCACCAGTGATGGCAAGAACCCTTTCAGCAATCAGCCCCAGCATTTT.